This TCR beta chain was documented in a study of neurological immune-mediated disorders. Regarding the study as a whole: The greatest degree of TCR clonal expansion was observed in HTLV-1-associated myelopathy, with the lowest in multiple sclerosis, below that of healthy controls.

Germline loops: CDR1 SQVTM, CDR2 ANQGSEA. The CDR3 runs to 15 residues. Trimming took off 2 bases at V and 2 bases at J, with 13 bases between the two ends. The sample's time point: longitudinal time-point 1 (baseline). TCRdb used MiXCR to reprocess the 5' RACE reads, holding one entry per CDR3 protein. The sample holds tens of thousands of distinct CDR3 sequences; roughly a tenth are singletons and the top ten take 6.6%. This clonotype occurred many times. Its antigen is currently unknown. The V call is TRBV29-1, the J call TRBJ1-3; TRBD1 is a possible D gene (6 bases). This clonotype was sampled from a male donor with HTLV-1-associated myelopathy (HAM/TSP). Sequenced material: PBMCs. DNA of the CDR3: TGCAGCGTTGAAAGTCCGGACAGAGCTGGAAACACCATATATTTT. It translates to CSVESPDRAGNTIYF.